The 26 T cell receptor beta chains presented below share a single source sample, sequenced in a study of blood T cell repertoires in COVID-19. The method was immunoSEQ multiplex PCR; TCRdb's version includes in-frame clones alone and lacks a portion of them. The profile shows fewer than 400,000 clones, 89% of them singletons. Specimen: peripheral blood. The receptors were gathered from a young woman with COVID-19, enrolled during active disease.

V gene TRBV7-9 combines with J gene TRBJ1-1, with D maybe TRBD1 (5 bases). The CDR3 contains 14 residues. V lost 4 bases and J 7 bases, leaving 16 bases between the germline ends. Germline values: CDR1 SEHNR, CDR2 FQNEAQ (reference sequence). Here the CDR3 DNA reads TGTGCCAGCAGCTCGACTGCCCGGGGGGGTGAAGCTTTCTTT. Residues: CASSSTARGGEAFF.

This sequence joins TRBV9 and TRBJ1-4; D ambiguous. V lost 3 bases to trimming and J lost 0 bases, with 3 bases between them. The CDR3 has 13 residues. Germline V lookup: CDR1 SGDLS, CDR2 YYNGEE. The CDR3 bases are TGTGCCAGCAGCGACACAACTAATGAAAAACTGTTTTTT. Protein product: CASSDTTNEKLFF.

The CDR3 sequence: CATSDRRQGGKTEAFF. The CDR3, as DNA: TGTGCCACCAGTGACCGCAGACAGGGAGGTAAAACTGAAGCTTTCTTT. The rearrangement links TRBV24-1 to TRBJ1-1, with 7 positions matching TRBD1. Per the germline V gene, CDR1 is KGHDR and CDR2 is SFDVKD. CDR3 length: 16 amino acids. Losses at the gene ends were 4 bases for V and 5 bases for J; bases not matched to a gene: 12.

The chain combines TRBV4-1 with TRBJ1-4; D is unresolved. V was shortened by 1 base and J by 3 bases, with 6 bases between the two germline ends. The CDR3 extends over 14 amino acids. Germline V lookup: CDR1 MGHRA, CDR2 YSYEKL. This CDR3 reads CASSQGEANEKLFF. DNA of the CDR3: TGCGCCAGCAGCCAAGGGGAGGCTAATGAAAAACTGTTTTTT.

V is TRBV3-1 (or the pseudogene TRBV3-2) and J is TRBJ2-5; 9 bases map to TRBD1. CDR3 length: 14 residues. Trimming at V came to 4 bases and at J to 2 bases, leaving 2 bases not matched to a gene. Germline V gives CDR1 LGHDT, CDR2 YNNKEL (reference sequence). CDR3 in amino acids: CASSRDRGQETQYF. DNA for the CDR3: TGTGCCAGCAGCCGAGACAGGGGGCAAGAGACCCAGTACTTC.

The V gene is TRBV12-5, the J gene TRBJ1-1, with TRBD1 identical over 8 bases. The CDR3 has 14 residues. With V trimmed by 4 bases and J by 6 bases, 7 bases remained unmatched. CDR1 and CDR2 from the germline V gene are LGHNT and FRNRAP. The chain's CDR3 is CASGWVQGGAEAFF. The CDR3 bases are TGTGCTAGTGGTTGGGTACAGGGGGGTGCTGAAGCTTTCTTT. Supplemented by reference TRBV12-5 and TRBJ1-1, the full variable domain reads DARVTQTPRHKVTEMGQEVTMRCQPILGHNTVFWYRQTMMQGLELLAYFRNRAPLDDSGMPKDRFSAEMPDATLATLKIQPSEPRDSAVYFCASGWVQGGAEAFFGQGTRLTVV.

This rearrangement joins TRBV18 to TRBJ1-5; D is perhaps TRBD1 (6 bases). The germline V gene has CDR1 KGHSH and CDR2 LQKENI. Trimming left V 3 bases short and J 4 bases short, with 13 bases between. This CDR3 region has 15 residues. Here the CDR3 reads CASSPTGPHNQPQHF. In nucleotides, the CDR3 is TGTGCCAGCTCACCGACAGGTCCGCATAATCAGCCCCAGCATTTT.

V usage is TRBV3-1 (or the pseudogene TRBV3-2) and J usage is TRBJ1-2, with no clear D. Germline lookup yields CDR1 LGHDT and CDR2 YNNKEL (reference sequence). V lost 1 base, J lost 6 bases, and 12 bases lay in between. The CDR3 extends over 14 amino acids. The CDR3 nucleotides read TGTGCCAGCAGCCAAGCTCTTGGAGGGAATGGCTACACCTTC. Protein: CASSQALGGNGYTF.

This clone has just one count. V and J are TRBV11-1 and TRBJ2-3, with 12 bases lining up with TRBD2. V lost 3 bases to trimming and J lost 7 bases; unmatched junction nucleotides: 8. Looked up from germline, CDR1 is SGHAT and CDR2 is FQDESV (reference sequence). CDR3 size: 16 residues. CDR3 sequence (DNA): TGTGCCAGCAGCTTTGGGTCTAGCGGGGGGGAAAATACGCAGTATTTT. It specifies CASSFGSSGGENTQYF.

This chain connects TRBV4-1 to TRBJ1-6, with D possibly being TRBD1 (6 bases). The length of the CDR3 is 15 residues. Germline CDR1 reads MGHRA; CDR2 reads YSYEKL. V was trimmed by 4 bases and J by 6 bases, leaving 13 bases between them. The CDR3 spells CASSLYRDSNSPLHF. CDR3 nucleotides: TGCGCCAGCAGCCTATACAGGGATTCTAATTCACCCCTCCACTTT.

This rearrangement joins TRBV6-4 to TRBJ2-3; tentative D call: TRBD2 (6 bases). V was pared by 4 bases and J by 6 bases, with 14 bases between. CDR1 MRHNA and CDR2 SNTAGT come from the germline V gene. This CDR3 has 14 amino acids. The CDR3 loop is CASSGTGSSDTQYF. The CDR3 DNA is TGTGCCAGCAGTGGTACCGGGAGCTCCGATACGCAGTATTTT.

The chain joins TRBV4-1 to TRBJ1-5; TRBD1 aligns across 11 bases. The CDR3 has 14 residues. Germline V gene lookup returns CDR1 MGHRA and CDR2 YSYEKL. With V trimmed by 5 bases and J by 10 bases, 7 bases remained unmatched. The CDR3 DNA is TGCGCCAGCAGCTCCCGGGACAGGGGGGAACCCCAGCATTTT. Protein product: CASSSRDRGEPQHF.

The rearrangement uses TRBV28 and TRBJ2-1; weak D call: TRBD1 (5 bases). Germline CDR1 is MDHEN and CDR2 is SYDVKM. The CDR3 loop spans 14 amino acids. Trimming took off 11 bases at V and 0 bases at J, with 14 bases between the two ends. CDR3 loop: CAVGNRFSYNEQFF. CDR3 nucleotide sequence: TGTGCCGTAGGGAACAGGTTCTCCTACAATGAGCAGTTCTTC.

V and J are TRBV3-1 (or the pseudogene TRBV3-2) and TRBJ1-2, with 7 bases lining up with TRBD1. J lost 8 bases, V lost 3 bases, and 3 bases had no gene match. The CDR3 spans 12 residues. The germline V gene has CDR1 LGHDT and CDR2 YNNKEL (reference sequence). DNA of the CDR3: TGTGCCAGCAGCCAGGGACAGACCGGCTACACCTTC. This encodes CASSQGQTGYTF.

Points on this clone: The sample contains more than one DNA sequence encoding this CDR3. V and J are TRBV5-1 and TRBJ1-1; TRBD1 is a possible D gene (6 bases). V dropped 4 bases and J dropped 1 base, with 8 bases sitting between them. The CDR3 length is 13 residues. Looked up from germline, CDR1 is SGHRS and CDR2 is YFSETQ. The CDR3 DNA reads TGCGCCAGCAGCCTACAGGGGAACACTGAAGCTTTCTTT. Encoded protein: CASSLQGNTEAFF.

This chain connects TRBV19 to TRBJ1-2; D is unresolved. This CDR3 is built from 13 residues. Per germline, CDR1 LNHDA and CDR2 SQIVND (reference sequence). Trimming pared 0 bases from V and 4 bases from J, leaving 6 bases between. The CDR3 loop reads CASSIDRIYGYTF. The CDR3 bases are TGTGCCAGTAGTATAGACAGGATCTATGGCTACACCTTC.

The V gene is TRBV6-5, the J gene TRBJ1-5; 11 nucleotides line up with TRBD1. Germline-derived CDR1 and CDR2 are MNHEY and SVGAGI. The CDR3 extends over 14 amino acids. The ends lost 6 bases at V and 5 bases at J; junction bases unmatched: 3. In DNA form, the CDR3 reads TGTGCCAGCAGGAGGACAGGGGGCCATCAGCCCCAGCATTTT. The encoded protein is CASRRTGGHQPQHF.

The chain combines TRBV5-1 with TRBJ1-2; 7 bases align to TRBD1. V shed 2 bases, J shed 8 bases, and the junction held 18 bases outside the gene matches. The germline gives CDR1 SGHRS, CDR2 YFSETQ. This CDR3 has 17 residues. The CDR3 is CASSFDRDSLGLSGYTF. In nucleotides, the CDR3 is TGCGCCAGCAGCTTCGACCGGGACAGCCTAGGGCTTTCGGGCTACACCTTC.

This chain links TRBV2 with TRBJ2-3, with TRBD2 matching over 10 bases. Germline lookup yields CDR1 SNHLY and CDR2 FYNNEI. V lost 7 bases to trimming and J lost 3 bases; unmatched junction nucleotides: 7. The CDR3 runs 15 residues. The CDR3 loop reads CASNPLAGGTDTQYF. The CDR3 nucleotides read TGTGCCAGCAACCCCTTAGCGGGGGGTACAGATACGCAGTATTTT. The full variable domain, completed using reference TRBV2 and TRBJ2-3, is EPEVTQTPSHQVTQMGQEVILRCVPISNHLYFYWYRQILGQKVEFLVSFYNNEISEKSEIFDDQFSVERPDGSNFTLKIRSTKLEDSAMYFCASNPLAGGTDTQYFGPGTRLTVL.

This clone was seen only once. The gene calls are TRBV3-1 (or the pseudogene TRBV3-2) and TRBJ2-7; no clear D gene. This CDR3 comprises 16 residues. V was cut by 0 bases and J by 1 base, with 13 bases left in between. The germline CDR1 and CDR2 sequences are LGHDT and YNNKEL (reference sequence). The CDR3 reads CASSQDIRTESYEQYF. The CDR3 DNA is TGTGCCAGCAGCCAAGACATCCGAACGGAGTCCTACGAGCAGTACTTC.

The rearrangement joins TRBV5-5 to TRBJ2-5; 7 positions match TRBD2. The CDR3 sequence is 13 residues long. The germline gives CDR1 SGHKS, CDR2 YYEKEE (reference sequence). V lost 4 bases, J lost 4 bases, and 4 bases stayed unmatched. Written as DNA, the CDR3 is TGTGCCAGCAGCCCCGGACTAGTAGAGACCCAGTACTTC. Protein: CASSPGLVETQYF.

This clone was detected once. V gene TRBV18 combines with J gene TRBJ2-5; TRBD1 is a possible D gene (5 bases). Trimming shortened V by 2 bases and J by 5 bases, and 15 bases separated the two germline ends. The length of the CDR3 is 15 residues. From germline, CDR1 is KGHSH and CDR2 LQKENI. CDR3 amino acids: CASSPAGQVRETQYF. The CDR3 DNA follows: TGTGCCAGCTCACCAGCAGGGCAGGTACGGGAGACCCAGTACTTC.

The chain couples TRBV11-2 to TRBJ1-1; 7 positions agree with TRBD1. The length of the CDR3 is 13 residues. V lost 5 bases and J lost 9; bases outside the gene matches: 9. Germline V lookup: CDR1 SGHAT, CDR2 FQNNGV. The CDR3 region has the DNA TGTGCCAGCAGCCCGGACAGGAGGATGAAAGCTTTCTTT. Amino acids: CASSPDRRMKAFF.

V gene TRBV10-3 combines with J gene TRBJ2-7; 8 bases line up with TRBD1. Trimming took 5 bases from V and 6 from J; bases not matched to a gene: 3. Germline V CDR1 and CDR2: ENHRY, SYGVKD. The CDR3 is 12 residues long. The CDR3 DNA sequence: TGTGCCATCAGTCAGACAGGGGTCGAGCAGTACGTC. This translates into CAISQTGVEQYV.

A word on this clone: The sample contains more than one DNA sequence encoding this CDR3. This chain connects TRBV18 to TRBJ1-5; 7 bases match TRBD1. V lost 6 bases to trimming and J lost 2 bases; unmatched junction nucleotides: 7. Germline lookup yields CDR1 KGHSH and CDR2 LQKENI. The CDR3 extends over 15 amino acids. CDR3 in amino acids: CASSPTGVGNQPQHF. The CDR3, as DNA: TGTGCCAGCTCGCCTACAGGGGTGGGCAATCAGCCCCAGCATTTT.

The rearrangement uses TRBV11-1 and TRBJ2-3; the D gene is possibly TRBD2 (6 bases). This CDR3 spans 15 amino acids. Trimming took off 3 bases at V and 4 bases at J, with 14 bases between the two ends. Germline V gene lookup returns CDR1 SGHAT and CDR2 FQDESV (reference sequence). CDR3 bases: TGTGCCAGCAGCTTTAGGATTGGGGGGTCAGATACGCAGTATTTT. Translating gives CASSFRIGGSDTQYF.